The 15 T cell receptor beta chains given below trace back to one sample, sequenced in a study of shared clonotypes between healthy human individuals. The data were produced by immunoSEQ multiplex PCR, yet TCRdb's version contains in-frame clones alone and is incomplete. The table includes 2 million to 3 million clones, roughly 93% detected once. Material: naive CD4+ T cells from PBMCs. As to subset: CD45RA+ positively selected. The receptors derive from a man aged 18 to 35 in good health. Some clones in this sample may be carry-over from other donors' samples.

V usage is TRBV9 and J usage is TRBJ2-7; 8 nucleotides line up with TRBD2. Germline CDR1 is SGDLS and CDR2 is YYNGEE. J gave up 3 bases and V 0 bases, and 2 bases lay outside the gene matches. This CDR3 has 14 residues. DNA of the CDR3: TGTGCCAGCAGCGTAGGGACTAGCTTCTACGAGCAGTACTTC. The encoded protein is CASSVGTSFYEQYF. The variable domain in full, with the rest retrieved from reference TRBV9 and TRBJ2-7, is DSGVTQTPKHLITATGQRVTLRCSPRSGDLSVYWYQQSLDQGLQFLIQYYNGEERAKGNILERFSAQQFPDLHSELNLSSLELGDSALYFCASSVGTSFYEQYFGPGTRLTVT.

J is TRBJ2-3 and V is TRBV19, with a possible D match to TRBD2 (5 bases). The V gene's germline CDR1 is LNHDA and CDR2 SQIVND (reference sequence). This CDR3 comprises 15 residues. V was pared by 3 bases and J by 1 base, with 11 bases between. This CDR3 reads CASSIGKRRTDTQYF. Written as DNA, the CDR3 is TGTGCCAGTAGTATCGGTAAGCGGCGCACAGATACGCAGTATTTT.

Concerning this clone itself: Different DNA sequences within this sample yield the same CDR3. The chain combines TRBV10-2 with TRBJ2-2; maybe TRBD1 (6 bases). V was cut by 5 bases and J by 2 bases, with 9 bases left in between. Germline lookup yields CDR1 WSHSY and CDR2 SAAADI. This CDR3 has 14 amino acids. CDR3 DNA sequence: TGCGCCAGCAGTCGGACAGCAAACACCGGGGAGCTGTTTTTT. Amino acid sequence: CASSRTANTGELFF.

The CDR3: CSVGLAGSSDTQYF. The CDR3 region has the DNA TGCAGCGTGGGACTAGCGGGATCCTCAGATACGCAGTATTTT. The chain has TRBV29-1 and TRBJ2-3; TRBD2 matches at 13 bases. CDR1 is SQVTM, CDR2 ANQGSEA, per germline. There are 14 residues in the CDR3. V shed 6 bases and J 4 bases; nucleotides not matched to a gene: 4.

Comment on this clone: Other DNA sequences within the sample encode an identical CDR3. The CDR3 DNA reads TGTGCCAGCAGTTTTGTTGGCTCACCCCTCCACTTT. It translates to CASSFVGSPLHF. The gene calls are TRBV27 and TRBJ1-6; D ambiguous. Germline CDR1 MNHEY, CDR2 SMNVEV (reference sequence). Trimming left V 3 bases short and J 10 bases short, with 7 bases between. CDR3 size: 12 residues.

The chain has TRBV21-1 and TRBJ2-7; TRBD1, the table's D call, was not compared with the DNA. TRBV21-1 is labeled a pseudogene. CDR3 length: 16 residues. The CDR3 nucleotides read TGTGCCAGCAGCAAAGGGCCGGACAGATCTTTCTACGAGCAGTACTTC. Amino acids: CASSKGPDRSFYEQYF.

In this sample, this clone turned up once. This sequence joins TRBV6-5 and TRBJ2-3; D is possibly TRBD2 (5 bases). CDR3 length: 12 amino acids. V lost 7 bases to trimming and J lost 3 bases, with 8 bases between them. The germline V gene encodes CDR1 MNHEY and CDR2 SVGAGI. CDR3 sequence: CASTGNTDTQYF. Here the CDR3 DNA reads TGTGCCAGCACCGGGAATACAGATACGCAGTATTTT.

This clone was counted a few times. This rearrangement joins TRBV30 to TRBJ1-1; possible D gene TRBD1, 5 bases. The length of the CDR3 is 13 residues. With 2 bases removed from V and 4 bases from J, the gap between germline ends came to 11 bases. CDR1 and CDR2 from the germline V gene are GTSNPN and SVGIG (reference sequence). In DNA, the CDR3 is TGTGCCTGGAGTTGGCAGGGAGGCACTGAAGCTTTCTTT. Translated: CAWSWQGGTEAFF.

This sequence joins TRBV9 and TRBJ2-3; possibly TRBD2 for D (6 bases). The ends were cut back, 4 bases at V and 0 bases at J, with 12 bases in the middle. The germline gives CDR1 SGDLS, CDR2 YYNGEE. The CDR3 length is 15 residues. DNA of the CDR3: TGTGCCAGCAGCCGATTCGGGAGTAGCACAGATACGCAGTATTTT. This encodes CASSRFGSSTDTQYF.

In DNA, the CDR3 is TGTGCCAGCAAGGAAGGACTTCGGAATCAGACCCAGTACTTC. Its protein product is CASKEGLRNQTQYF. The V call is TRBV6-1, the J call TRBJ2-5; perhaps TRBD2 as D (5 bases). This CDR3 spans 14 amino acids. V lost 7 bases and J 6 bases, leaving 18 bases between the germline ends. CDR1 is MNHNS, CDR2 SASEGT, per germline.

The genes are TRBV6-1 and TRBJ1-2; D gene ambiguous. The germline gives CDR1 MNHNS, CDR2 SASEGT. The germline V and J ends were trimmed by 3 bases and 2 bases, with 10 bases remaining between them. The CDR3 is made up of 14 amino acids. DNA for the CDR3: TGTGCCAGCAGTGAGGGGTCCCGGAACTATGGCTACACCTTC. Its protein product is CASSEGSRNYGYTF.

The chain carries TRBV6-5 and TRBJ1-6; D remains ambiguous. Germline V gives CDR1 MNHEY, CDR2 SVGAGI. Trimming removed 3 bases from V and 7 bases from J, with 10 bases in between. The CDR3 sequence is 14 residues long. The CDR3 bases are TGTGCCAGCAGTTATCAGGTTTTAAATTCACCCCTCCACTTT. It specifies CASSYQVLNSPLHF.

The genes are TRBV7-8 and TRBJ2-1; D is ambiguous. Germline V gene sequence: CDR1 SGHVS, CDR2 FQNEAQ. V shed 1 base and J shed 5 bases, with 9 bases lying between them. The CDR3 covers 14 residues. The DNA for the CDR3 is TGTGCCAGCAGCTTAGGAACCAAACACAATGAGCAGTTCTTC. It yields the protein CASSLGTKHNEQFF.

The CDR3 sequence is CAISDETENTEAFF. In DNA, the CDR3 is TGTGCCATCAGTGACGAGACAGAGAACACTGAAGCTTTCTTT. The genes are TRBV10-3 and TRBJ1-1, with a weak D call TRBD1 (5 bases). V was shortened by 3 bases and J by 1 base, with 9 bases between the two germline ends. The CDR3 runs 14 residues. Per germline, CDR1 ENHRY and CDR2 SYGVKD.

This sequence joins TRBV5-1 and TRBJ1-1; the D gene is possibly TRBD1 (5 bases). Trimming took 4 bases from V and 4 from J, leaving 11 bases between them. This CDR3 spans 13 amino acids. Germline V gene sequence: CDR1 SGHRS, CDR2 YFSETQ. The chain's CDR3 is CASSGDPSTEAFF. CDR3 DNA sequence: TGCGCCAGCAGCGGGGACCCGAGCACTGAAGCTTTCTTT.